The next 23 T cell receptor beta chains were all read from a single sample in a study of cytomegalovirus exposure and HLA in healthy donors (dated by TCRdb to about 2017). The protocol used for the library was the immunoSEQ multiplex PCR assay. A mixture of 60 forward primers for TCR Vbeta segments and 13 reverse primers for TCR Jbeta segments was used in the multiplex PCR. The table was pulled from immuneACCESS by TCRdb, which kept in-frame rearrangements only. Such tables lose some clones; where checked, under half of the loss comes from unresolved V genes, and the rest has no known cause. The table for this sample lists approximately 130,000 clones; about four fifths of them were counted only once. The ten top clones hold roughly 4% of the sample. The sample consisted of PBMCs. Source of these receptors: a woman between 40 and 55 years old in good health and CMV-seronegative.

The rearrangement links TRBV28 to TRBJ1-6; 7 bases are shared with TRBD1. CDR3 length equals 15 residues. Trimming removed 2 bases from V and 5 bases from J; junction bases left unmatched: 3. Germline-derived CDR1 and CDR2 are MDHEN and SYDVKM. The CDR3 loop reads CASSLLDRNNSPLHF. The CDR3 nucleotides read TGTGCCAGCAGTTTACTGGACAGGAATAATTCACCCCTCCACTTT.

The genes are TRBV4-2 and TRBJ1-1; 9 bases are shared with TRBD1. The trim removed 0 bases at V and 6 bases at J, leaving 11 bases unmatched. The germline V gene encodes CDR1 LGHNA and CDR2 YNFKEQ. This CDR3 comprises 17 residues. The CDR3 DNA reads TGTGCCAGCAGCCAAGATTGGCCGGGACAGGGATATTCTGAAGCTTTCTTT. It yields the protein CASSQDWPGQGYSEAFF.

The V gene is TRBV5-6, the J gene TRBJ2-2; D remains unclear. The length of the CDR3 is 16 residues. Germline values: CDR1 SGHDT, CDR2 YYEEEE. V lost 2 bases, J lost 4 bases, and 15 bases lay in between. CDR3 sequence: CASSFMSNWATGELFF. The DNA of the CDR3 is TGTGCCAGCAGCTTTATGAGCAATTGGGCCACCGGGGAGCTGTTTTTT.

V usage is TRBV6-6 and J usage is TRBJ1-5; D remains ambiguous. The CDR3 has 16 amino acids. V was clipped by 6 bases and J by 0 bases, with 15 bases between them. From germline, CDR1 is MNHNY and CDR2 SVGAGI (reference sequence). DNA of the CDR3: TGTGCCAGCAGCAGGAACTCGGCTCTTAGCAATCAGCCCCAGCATTTT. As protein: CASSRNSALSNQPQHF.

The J gene is TRBJ1-4, the V gene TRBV7-6; TRBD1 is a possible D gene (5 bases). The CDR3 extends over 13 amino acids. Trimming stripped 1 base from V and 5 bases from J, with 5 bases between. Germline V gene data show CDR1 as SGHVS and CDR2 as FNYEAQ. The CDR3 nucleotides are TGTGCCAGCAGCTTAGGACAGAATGAAAAACTGTTTTTT. Encoded protein: CASSLGQNEKLFF. Full variable domain (outside the CDR3, taken from reference TRBV7-6 and TRBJ1-4): GAGVSQSPRYKVTKRGQDVALRCDPISGHVSLYWYRQALGQGPEFLTYFNYEAQQDKSGLPNDRFSAERPEGSISTLTIQRTEQRDSAMYRCASSLGQNEKLFFGSGTQLSVL.

The chain carries TRBV6-1 and TRBJ2-5; D unresolved. The CDR3 spans 13 residues. Trimming took off 4 bases at V and 2 bases at J, with 8 bases between the two ends. From germline, CDR1 is MNHNS and CDR2 SASEGT. The CDR3 DNA reads as TGTGCCAGCAGTGTGCTATCTCAAGAGACCCAGTACTTC. This translates into CASSVLSQETQYF.

The V call is TRBV4-3, the J call TRBJ2-1; 9 nucleotides align to TRBD2. V was pared by 1 base and J by 3 bases, with 7 bases of the junction left unmatched. Germline loops: CDR1 LGHNA, CDR2 YSLEER. The CDR3 loop spans 17 amino acids. The CDR3 sequence: CASSQGWGLALYNEQFF. The CDR3 nucleotides read TGCGCCAGCAGCCAAGGCTGGGGACTAGCCCTCTACAATGAGCAGTTCTTC.

This clone showed up just once. V gene TRBV28 combines with J gene TRBJ2-2; 10 nucleotides line up with TRBD1. The CDR3 consists of 16 residues. J gave up 1 base and V 6 bases, and 5 bases lay outside the gene matches. Germline-derived CDR1 and CDR2 are MDHEN and SYDVKM. CDR3 protein: CASRRRDRGNTGELFF. The CDR3 DNA follows: TGTGCCAGCAGACGCCGGGACAGGGGGAACACCGGGGAGCTGTTTTTT.

The chain couples TRBV5-1 to TRBJ2-3, with TRBD2 identical over 8 bases. This CDR3 spans 15 amino acids. CDR1 and CDR2 from the germline V gene are SGHRS and YFSETQ. The junction had 3 bases not matched to a gene; V was cut back by 2 bases and J by 1 base. DNA for the CDR3: TGCGCCAGCAGCTTAAGCGGGGGTGGCACAGATACGCAGTATTTT. This encodes CASSLSGGGTDTQYF.

The chain links TRBV11-2 to TRBJ2-1; possibly TRBD1 for D (6 bases). This CDR3 is built from 13 residues. V was cut by 6 bases and J by 8 bases, with 14 bases left in between. Germline V lookup: CDR1 SGHAT, CDR2 FQNNGV. The CDR3 coding sequence is TGTGCCAGCAGTGTAACAGGGCTCGATGAGCAGTTCTTC. It yields the protein CASSVTGLDEQFF. Full variable domain (remainder filled in from reference TRBV11-2 and TRBJ2-1): EAGVAQSPRYKIIEKRQSVAFWCNPISGHATLYWYQQILGQGPKLLIQFQNNGVVDDSQLPKDRFSAERLKGVDSTLKIQPAKLEDSAVYLCASSVTGLDEQFFGPGTRLTVL.

The chain links TRBV9 to TRBJ1-6; D is ambiguous. Germline loops: CDR1 SGDLS, CDR2 YYNGEE. This CDR3 contains 13 residues. V gave up 4 bases and J gave up 6 bases, with 8 bases separating them. CDR3 loop: CASSYTANSPLHF. As DNA, the CDR3 is TGTGCCAGCAGCTACACAGCTAATTCACCCCTCCACTTT.

The chain carries TRBV6-6 and TRBJ1-5; 11 bases are shared with TRBD1. The germline V gene encodes CDR1 MNHNY and CDR2 SVGAGI (reference sequence). The V segment lost 4 bases and the J segment 4 bases; nucleotides outside the gene matches: 6. There are 16 residues in the CDR3. As DNA, the CDR3 is TGTGCCAGCAGTTGGACAGGGGGCCCAAAAAATCAGCCCCAGCATTTT. This translates into CASSWTGGPKNQPQHF.

The chain has TRBV4-3 and TRBJ2-3; 9 bases line up with TRBD2. CDR1 is LGHNA, CDR2 YSLEER, per germline. Trimming at V came to 3 bases and at J to 1 base, leaving 5 bases not matched to a gene. This CDR3 is built from 16 residues. The CDR3 loop reads CASSHGTSRGTDTQYF. CDR3 DNA: TGCGCCAGCAGCCATGGGACTAGCCGGGGCACAGATACGCAGTATTTT.

This sequence joins TRBV5-5 and TRBJ2-7; no clear D. Germline V CDR1 and CDR2: SGHKS, YYEKEE (reference sequence). V shed 8 bases and J shed 0 bases, with 9 bases lying between them. This CDR3 comprises 12 residues. The CDR3 loop is CASISTSYEQYF. The CDR3 region has the DNA TGTGCCAGTATTAGCACCTCCTACGAGCAGTACTTC. Full variable domain (rest looked up from reference TRBV5-5 and TRBJ2-7): DAGVTQSPTHLIKTRGQQVTLRCSPISGHKSVSWYQQVLGQGPQFIFQYYEKEERGRGNFPDRFSARQFPNYSSELNVNALLLGDSALYLCASISTSYEQYFGPGTRLTVT.

V usage is TRBV19 and J usage is TRBJ2-3; D is ambiguous. Trimming left V 7 bases short and J 0 bases short, with 17 bases between. CDR1 is LNHDA and CDR2 is SQIVND in the germline V gene (reference sequence). CDR3 size: 16 residues. The CDR3 loop reads CASTWIFDTSTDTQYF. DNA for the CDR3: TGTGCCAGTACGTGGATTTTTGACACCAGCACAGATACGCAGTATTTT.

The rearrangement joins TRBV29-1 to TRBJ1-1; D ambiguous. Trimming left V 4 bases short and J 0 bases short, with 6 bases between. This CDR3 has 12 amino acids. CDR1 and CDR2 (germline): SQVTM, ANQGSEA. CDR3 loop: CSVVQLNTEAFF. CDR3 in DNA: TGCAGCGTTGTACAGTTGAACACTGAAGCTTTCTTT.

Regarding this clone: A read error may account for a junction end that differs from germline. V is TRBV7-9 and J is TRBJ1-2; D gene ambiguous. The CDR3 totals 15 residues. Germline assignment: CDR1 SEHNR and CDR2 FQNEAQ (reference sequence). Here the CDR3 reads CSSSPRLIRNYGYTF. The CDR3 bases are TGTTCCAGCAGCCCGCGCCTGATAAGAAACTATGGCTACACCTTC. The whole variable domain, filled in from reference TRBV7-9 and TRBJ1-2, reads DTGVSQNPRHKITKRGQNVTFRCDPISEHNRLYWYRQTLGQGPEFLTYFQNEAQLEKSRLLSDRFSAERPKGSFSTLEIQRTEQGDSAMYLCSSSPRLIRNYGYTFGSGTRLTVV.

Here the CDR3 DNA reads TGTGCCAGCCGATCAATTTCTAACTCACCCCTCCACTTT. This codes for CASRSISNSPLHF. The chain carries TRBV2 and TRBJ1-6; no clear D gene. The CDR3 is 13 amino acids. V lost 8 bases and J lost 10, with 15 bases in between. Germline lookup yields CDR1 SNHLY and CDR2 FYNNEI.

This sequence joins TRBV5-1 and TRBJ2-7, with D possibly being TRBD2 (6 bases). The germline V and J ends were trimmed by 0 bases and 11 bases, with 21 bases remaining between them. This CDR3 is 15 amino acids long. The germline gives CDR1 SGHRS, CDR2 YFSETQ. The chain's CDR3 is CASSLGGNSDRREYF. The CDR3 nucleotides are TGCGCCAGCAGCTTGGGGGGGAATTCGGACCGGAGGGAGTACTTC. The variable domain in full, completed from reference TRBV5-1 and TRBJ2-7, reads KAGVTQTPRYLIKTRGQQVTLSCSPISGHRSVSWYQQTPGQGLQFLFEYFSETQRNKGNFPGRFSGRQFSNSRSEMNVSTLELGDSALYLCASSLGGNSDRREYFGPGTRLTVT.

This chain connects TRBV7-2 to TRBJ1-4; 10 bases align to TRBD1. CDR3 length equals 15 residues. With 2 bases clipped from V and 7 bases from J, the junction kept 4 bases outside the gene matches. Germline CDR1 reads SGHTA; CDR2 reads FQGNSA. The CDR3 nucleotides are TGTGCCAGCAGCTTAACCGGGACAGGGGCTGAAAAACTGTTTTTT. Amino acid sequence: CASSLTGTGAEKLFF.

V gene TRBV7-9 combines with J gene TRBJ1-4, with 11 positions matching TRBD1. Trimming cost V 0 bases and J 6 bases; bases outside gene matches: 3. The CDR3 contains 16 residues. The germline gives CDR1 SEHNR, CDR2 FQNEAQ (reference sequence). The chain's CDR3 is CASSLAGTGGYEKLFF. CDR3 bases: TGTGCCAGCAGCTTAGCGGGGACAGGGGGGTATGAAAAACTGTTTTTT.

The rearrangement links TRBV28 to TRBJ2-1; TRBD2 aligns across 10 bases. CDR1 and CDR2 (germline): MDHEN, SYDVKM. The CDR3 is made up of 15 amino acids. The V and J ends lost 4 bases and 7 bases, in that order; junction bases with no gene match: 7. The DNA for the CDR3 is TGTGCCAGCAGTTATGCTAGCGGGAGTAAAAATGAGCAGTTCTTC. It yields the protein CASSYASGSKNEQFF.

The V gene is TRBV20-1, the J gene TRBJ2-7, with 8 bases matching TRBD2. Losses at the gene ends were 6 bases for V and 9 bases for J; bases not matched to a gene: 7. The CDR3 is 11 residues long. The germline V gene encodes CDR1 DFQATT and CDR2 SNEGSKA (reference sequence). This CDR3 reads CSARGGLVQYF. CDR3 DNA: TGCAGTGCCCGGGGGGGACTAGTGCAGTACTTC.